The 5 T cell receptor beta chains listed next were all sequenced from one sample in a study of blood T cells in healthy people across ages. The second PCR ran about 7 to 12 cycles with a sample-barcoded 5' primer and J-beta primers. One entry per CDR3 protein results from TCRdb running MiXCR on the 5' RACE reads. Altogether 1.5 million to 2 million distinct CDR3 sequences are present, 28% being singletons, with the ten largest covering around 7.7%. Source material: blood. All receptors derive from a woman aged 30 to 39 in good health.

This clonotype occurred once. The gene calls are TRBV20-1 and TRBJ2-3, with 7 nucleotides matching TRBD2. The length of the CDR3 is 15 residues. Germline lookup yields CDR1 DFQATT and CDR2 SNEGSKA (reference sequence). J lost 1 base, V lost 3 bases, and 7 bases had no gene match. CDR3 sequence: CSASSSGAGTDTQYF. The CDR3, as DNA: TGCAGTGCTAGTTCCAGCGGGGCTGGCACAGATACGCAGTATTTT.

This clonotype was observed a few times. The CDR3 bases are TGTGCCAGCGGCAGCGGGGACGCGGGTCAAGAGACCCAGTACTTC. Protein sequence: CASGSGDAGQETQYF. The V and J genes are TRBV14 and TRBJ2-7; TRBD2 agrees at 7 bases. The J call is doubtful: the DNA matches TRBJ2-5 better. CDR1 SGHDN and CDR2 FVKESK come from the germline V gene. The CDR3 is 15 residues long.

The chain uses TRBV7-9 and TRBJ1-3, with unresolved D. V shed 3 bases and J shed 4 bases, with 7 bases lying between them. The CDR3 is made up of 13 amino acids. CDR1 and CDR2 (germline): SEHNR, FQNEAQ (reference sequence). CDR3 protein: CASSFPSGNTIYF. CDR3 DNA sequence: TGTGCCAGCAGCTTTCCTTCCGGAAACACCATATATTTT.

This clonotype was picked up a small number of times. This chain uses TRBV30 with TRBJ2-7, with TRBD1 identical over 7 bases. This CDR3 is 13 amino acids long. CDR1 is GTSNPN, CDR2 SVGIG, per germline (reference sequence). Losses at the gene ends were 5 bases for V and 0 bases for J; bases not matched to a gene: 4. The CDR3 sequence is CAWDRDGSYEQYF. CDR3 bases: TGTGCCTGGGACAGGGATGGCTCCTACGAGCAGTACTTC.

This clonotype was picked up a small number of times. The chain employs TRBV7-2 and TRBJ1-4, with D possibly matching TRBD1 (6 bases). The germline gives CDR1 SGHTA, CDR2 FQGNSA. This CDR3 comprises 15 residues. The V end lost 3 bases, the J end lost 8 bases, and 16 bases lay between the germline ends. CDR3 sequence: CASSLGTSGGEKLFF. CDR3 coding DNA: TGTGCCAGCAGCTTGGGGACATCCGGGGGAGAAAAACTGTTTTTT. Using reference TRBV7-2 and TRBJ1-4 for the parts outside the CDR3, the full variable domain is GAGVSQSPSNKVTEKGKDVELRCDPISGHTALYWYRQSLGQGLEFLIYFQGNSAPDKSGLPSDRFSAERTGGSVSTLTIQRTQQEDSAVYLCASSLGTSGGEKLFFGSGTQLSVL.